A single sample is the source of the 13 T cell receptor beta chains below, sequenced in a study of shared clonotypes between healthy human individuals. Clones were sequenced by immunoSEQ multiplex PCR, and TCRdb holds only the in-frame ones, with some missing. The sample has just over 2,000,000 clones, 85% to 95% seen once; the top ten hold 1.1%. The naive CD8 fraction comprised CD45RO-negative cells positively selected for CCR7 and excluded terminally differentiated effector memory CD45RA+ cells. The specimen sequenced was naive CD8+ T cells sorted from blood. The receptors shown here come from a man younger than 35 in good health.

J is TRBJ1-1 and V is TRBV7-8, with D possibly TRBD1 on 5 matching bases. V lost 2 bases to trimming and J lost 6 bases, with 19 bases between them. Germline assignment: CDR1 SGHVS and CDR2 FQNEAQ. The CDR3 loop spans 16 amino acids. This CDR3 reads CASSLSTPVWGAEAFF. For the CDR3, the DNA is TGTGCCAGCAGCTTAAGTACGCCAGTTTGGGGCGCTGAAGCTTTCTTT.

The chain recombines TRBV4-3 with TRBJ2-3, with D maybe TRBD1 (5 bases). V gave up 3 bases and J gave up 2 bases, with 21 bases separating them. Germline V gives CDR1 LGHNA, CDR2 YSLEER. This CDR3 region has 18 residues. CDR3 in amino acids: CASSQEFRQFFVTDTQYF. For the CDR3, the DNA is TGCGCCAGCAGCCAGGAATTTCGACAGTTTTTCGTCACAGATACGCAGTATTTT.

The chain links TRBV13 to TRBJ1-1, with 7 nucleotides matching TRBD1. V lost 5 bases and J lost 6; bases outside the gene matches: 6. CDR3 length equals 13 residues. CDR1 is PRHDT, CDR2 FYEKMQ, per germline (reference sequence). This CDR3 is CASSPPDRAEAFF. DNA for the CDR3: TGTGCCAGCAGCCCCCCCGACAGGGCTGAAGCTTTCTTT. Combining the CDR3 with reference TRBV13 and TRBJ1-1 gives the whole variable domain AAGVIQSPRHLIKEKRETATLKCYPIPRHDTVYWYQQGPGQDPQFLISFYEKMQSDKGSIPDRFSAQQFSDYHSELNMSSLELGDSALYFCASSPPDRAEAFFGQGTRLTVV.

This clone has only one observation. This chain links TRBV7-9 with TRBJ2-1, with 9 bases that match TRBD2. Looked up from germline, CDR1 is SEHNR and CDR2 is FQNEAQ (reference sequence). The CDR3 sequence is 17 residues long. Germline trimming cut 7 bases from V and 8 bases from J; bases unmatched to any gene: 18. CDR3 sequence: CASIMDRAGGPIYEQFF. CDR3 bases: TGTGCCAGCATCATGGATAGGGCGGGAGGGCCTATATATGAGCAGTTCTTC.

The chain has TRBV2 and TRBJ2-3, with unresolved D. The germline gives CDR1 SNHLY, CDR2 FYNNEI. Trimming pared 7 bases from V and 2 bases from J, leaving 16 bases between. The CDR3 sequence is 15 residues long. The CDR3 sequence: CASNSNIDFTDTQYF. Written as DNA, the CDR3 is TGTGCCAGCAATTCGAATATAGACTTCACAGATACGCAGTATTTT.

The DNA for the CDR3 is TGTGCCAGCAGCTTACTCCCGGGTGCGGCCGCAGATACGCAGTATTTT. It yields the protein CASSLLPGAAADTQYF. The chain combines TRBV5-6 with TRBJ2-3, with no clear D. Between the trimmed V and J ends, which lost 2 bases and 4 bases, there was a span of 17 bases. The CDR3 contains 16 residues. Germline CDR1 reads SGHDT; CDR2 reads YYEEEE.

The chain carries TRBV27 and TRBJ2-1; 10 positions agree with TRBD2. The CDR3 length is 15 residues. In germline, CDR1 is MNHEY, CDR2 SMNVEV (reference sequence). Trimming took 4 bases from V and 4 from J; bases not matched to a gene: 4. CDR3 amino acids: CASSWVAGGYNEQFF. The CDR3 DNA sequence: TGTGCCAGCAGTTGGGTAGCGGGAGGATACAATGAGCAGTTCTTC.

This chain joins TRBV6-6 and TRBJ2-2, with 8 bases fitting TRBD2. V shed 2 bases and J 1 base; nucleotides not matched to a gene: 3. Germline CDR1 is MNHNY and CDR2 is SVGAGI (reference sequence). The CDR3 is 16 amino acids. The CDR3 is CASSYPGGENTGELFF. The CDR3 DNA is TGTGCCAGCAGTTACCCGGGGGGGGAGAACACCGGGGAGCTGTTTTTT.

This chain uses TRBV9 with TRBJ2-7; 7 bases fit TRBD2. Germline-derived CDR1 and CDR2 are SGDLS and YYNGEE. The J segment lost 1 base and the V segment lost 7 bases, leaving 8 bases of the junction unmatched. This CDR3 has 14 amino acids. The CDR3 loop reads CASSTTGGSYEQYF. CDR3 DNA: TGTGCCAGCTCAACTACCGGGGGGTCCTACGAGCAGTACTTC.

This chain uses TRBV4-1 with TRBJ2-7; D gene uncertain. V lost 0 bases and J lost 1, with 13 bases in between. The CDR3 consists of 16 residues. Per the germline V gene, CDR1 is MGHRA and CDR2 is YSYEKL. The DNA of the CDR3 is TGCGCCAGCAGCCAAGATATCCTTCTCGTGTCCTACGAGCAGTACTTC. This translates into CASSQDILLVSYEQYF.

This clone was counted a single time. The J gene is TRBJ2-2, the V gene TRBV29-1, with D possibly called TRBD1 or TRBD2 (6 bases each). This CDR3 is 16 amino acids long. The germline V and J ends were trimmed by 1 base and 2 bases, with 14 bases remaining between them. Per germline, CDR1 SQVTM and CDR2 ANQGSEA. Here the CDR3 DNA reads TGCAGCGTTGAAGGGGGAGGACAGATTAACACCGGGGAGCTGTTTTTT. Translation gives CSVEGGGQINTGELFF.

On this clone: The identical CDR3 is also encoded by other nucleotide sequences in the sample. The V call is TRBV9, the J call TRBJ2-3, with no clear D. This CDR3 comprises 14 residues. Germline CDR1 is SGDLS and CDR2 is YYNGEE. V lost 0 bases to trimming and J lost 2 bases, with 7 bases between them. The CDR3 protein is CASSVGGDTDTQYF. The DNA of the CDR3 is TGTGCCAGCAGCGTAGGTGGTGACACAGATACGCAGTATTTT.

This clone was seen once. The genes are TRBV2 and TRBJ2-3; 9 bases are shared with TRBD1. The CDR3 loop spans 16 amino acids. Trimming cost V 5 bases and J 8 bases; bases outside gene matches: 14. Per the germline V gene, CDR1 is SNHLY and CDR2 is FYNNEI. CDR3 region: CASSSIRDRDLGTQYF. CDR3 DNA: TGTGCCAGCAGTTCAATACGGGACAGGGATTTAGGTACGCAGTATTTT.